This is a list of T cell receptor beta chains from one sample in a study of CD8+ T cells in alopecia areata. Profiling relied on immunoSEQ multiplex PCR, and the TCRdb table lists in-frame clones only, not all of them. The data show 15,000 to 16,000 clones, roughly three fifths seen once. Specimen: skin. The origin of the receptors is a human donor with alopecia areata. CDR3s include the opening cysteine and the closing phenylalanine or tryptophan. A D gene is named only where the DNA matches it firmly. A clone size is listed for some rows: how often the clone was seen (once, few, many), or a class if it is expanded.

CDR3 length: 13; D gene: NA; clone size: NA; J gene: TRBJ1-4; V gene: TRBV27; CDR3 protein: CASSLRQNEKLFF; CDR3 DNA: TGTGCCAGCAGTTTGAGACAAAATGAAAAACTGTTTTTT
CDR3 length: 15; D gene: NA; clone size: NA; J gene: TRBJ1-3; V gene: TRBV7-9; CDR3 protein: CASSLGDNSGNTIYF; CDR3 DNA: TGTGCCAGCAGCTTAGGGGACAACTCTGGAAACACCATATATTTT
CDR3 length: 15; D gene: NA; clone size: NA; J gene: TRBJ2-7; V gene: TRBV28; CDR3 protein: CASRETPLLIYEQYF; CDR3 DNA: TGTGCCAGCAGGGAGACCCCCCTCCTAATCTACGAGCAGTACTTC
CDR3 length: 17; D gene: TRBD1; clone size: medium-sized; J gene: TRBJ2-5; V gene: TRBV18; CDR3 protein: CASSPPGTGGLRETQYF; CDR3 DNA: TGTGCCAGCTCACCCCCCGGGACAGGGGGCTTGAGGGAGACCCAGTACTTC
CDR3 length: 16; D gene: TRBD2; clone size: NA; J gene: TRBJ2-5; V gene: TRBV16; CDR3 protein: CASSRGTSGMRETQYF; CDR3 DNA: TGTGCCAGCAGCCGAGGGACTAGCGGGATGAGGGAGACCCAGTACTTC
CDR3 length: 12; D gene: NA; clone size: NA; J gene: TRBJ2-3; V gene: TRBV9; CDR3 protein: CASSKDIDTQYF; CDR3 DNA: TGTGCCAGCAGCAAAGACATAGATACGCAGTATTTT
CDR3 length: 13; D gene: TRBD1; clone size: NA; J gene: TRBJ2-7; V gene: TRBV28; CDR3 protein: CASTRQGIYEQYF; CDR3 DNA: TGTGCCAGCACCAGACAGGGGATATACGAGCAGTACTTC
CDR3 length: 15; D gene: NA; clone size: few; J gene: TRBJ2-1; V gene: TRBV5-6; CDR3 protein: CASSLVAQTYNEQFF; CDR3 DNA: TGTGCCAGCAGCTTGGTAGCTCAGACCTACAATGAGCAGTTCTTC
CDR3 length: 14; D gene: TRBD2; clone size: NA; J gene: TRBJ2-5; V gene: TRBV29-1; CDR3 protein: CSVVAGGPRETQYF; CDR3 DNA: TGCAGCGTTGTGGCGGGAGGGCCAAGGGAGACCCAGTACTTC
CDR3 length: 18; D gene: NA; clone size: few; J gene: TRBJ2-1; V gene: TRBV7-2; CDR3 protein: CASSLGGTSQSSYNEQFF; CDR3 DNA: TGTGCCAGCAGCTTAGGAGGCACCAGTCAGAGCTCCTACAATGAGCAGTTCTTC
CDR3 length: 16; D gene: NA; clone size: once; J gene: TRBJ2-1; V gene: TRBV6-6; CDR3 protein: CASSYPSSPEHNEQFF; CDR3 DNA: TGTGCCAGCAGTTACCCCTCGTCACCAGAACACAATGAGCAGTTCTTC
CDR3 length: 12; D gene: NA; clone size: NA; J gene: TRBJ2-3; V gene: TRBV19; CDR3 protein: CASSISTDTQYF; CDR3 DNA: TGTGCCAGTAGTATAAGCACAGATACGCAGTATTTT
CDR3 length: 18; D gene: TRBD1; clone size: NA; J gene: TRBJ2-5; V gene: TRBV5-1; CDR3 protein: CASSLYLGTGRGEETQYF; CDR3 DNA: TGCGCCAGCAGCTTGTATCTTGGGACAGGGCGGGGCGAGGAGACCCAGTACTTC
CDR3 length: 18; D gene: NA; clone size: NA; J gene: TRBJ1-5; V gene: TRBV4-2; CDR3 protein: CASSQESGTLYSNQPQHF; CDR3 DNA: TGTGCCAGCAGCCAAGAGTCAGGGACATTGTATAGCAATCAGCCCCAGCATTTT
CDR3 length: 16; D gene: TRBD1; clone size: NA; J gene: TRBJ2-7; V gene: TRBV4-3; CDR3 protein: CASSQDSQGFSYEQYF; CDR3 DNA: TGCGCCAGCAGCCAAGATTCACAGGGGTTCTCCTACGAGCAGTACTTC
CDR3 length: 17; D gene: TRBD2; clone size: NA; J gene: TRBJ2-7; V gene: TRBV28; CDR3 protein: CASSTRTSGRNAYEQYF; CDR3 DNA: TGTGCCAGCAGTACAAGGACTAGCGGGAGGAATGCCTACGAGCAGTACTTC
CDR3 length: 14; D gene: NA; clone size: NA; J gene: TRBJ1-4; V gene: TRBV9; CDR3 protein: CASSGTGRREKLFF; CDR3 DNA: TGTGCCAGCAGCGGAACGGGACGTAGGGAAAAACTGTTTTTT
CDR3 length: 14; D gene: NA; clone size: few; J gene: TRBJ2-7; V gene: TRBV29-1; CDR3 protein: CSVEAPGTPYEQYF; CDR3 DNA: TGCAGCGTTGAAGCCCCCGGGACACCCTACGAGCAGTACTTC
CDR3 length: 17; D gene: TRBD2; clone size: NA; J gene: TRBJ2-3; V gene: TRBV28; CDR3 protein: CASFPARLAAVADTQYF; CDR3 DNA: TGTGCCAGCTTCCCTGCTAGGCTAGCGGCAGTGGCAGATACACAGTATTTT
CDR3 length: 15; D gene: NA; clone size: NA; J gene: TRBJ1-4; V gene: TRBV6-6; CDR3 protein: CASSYDPAGNEKLFF; CDR3 DNA: TGTGCCAGCAGTTACGATCCGGCAGGGAATGAAAAACTGTTTTTT
CDR3 length: 12; D gene: NA; clone size: NA; J gene: TRBJ2-1; V gene: TRBV10-1; CDR3 protein: CASIGTWNEQFF; CDR3 DNA: TGCGCCAGCATCGGGACATGGAATGAGCAGTTCTTC
CDR3 length: 14; D gene: TRBD1; clone size: once; J gene: TRBJ2-7; V gene: TRBV28; CDR3 protein: CASSTGTGGYEQYF; CDR3 DNA: TGTGCCAGCAGTACCGGGACAGGGGGCTACGAGCAGTACTTC
CDR3 length: 15; D gene: TRBD1; clone size: NA; J gene: TRBJ2-1; V gene: TRBV5-1; CDR3 protein: CASSLEGGAFHEQFF; CDR3 DNA: TGCGCCAGCAGCTTGGAAGGGGGCGCGTTCCATGAGCAGTTCTTC
CDR3 length: 12; D gene: NA; clone size: large; J gene: TRBJ2-1; V gene: TRBV4-1; CDR3 protein: CASSQGEGEQFF; CDR3 DNA: TGCGCCAGCAGCCAAGGCGAGGGTGAGCAGTTCTTC
CDR3 length: 14; D gene: TRBD1; clone size: few; J gene: TRBJ2-7; V gene: TRBV6-5; CDR3 protein: CASSLRQGGYEQYF; CDR3 DNA: TGTGCCAGCAGTCTCCGACAGGGCGGCTACGAGCAGTACTTC
CDR3 length: 15; D gene: TRBD2; clone size: NA; J gene: TRBJ2-1; V gene: TRBV19; CDR3 protein: CASSINRGGGIEQFF; CDR3 DNA: TGTGCCAGTAGTATTAATAGAGGCGGGGGTATAGAGCAGTTCTTC
CDR3 length: 18; D gene: NA; clone size: NA; J gene: TRBJ2-1; V gene: TRBV7-8; CDR3 protein: CASSLDPGGPSSYNEQFF; CDR3 DNA: TGTGCCAGCAGCTTAGATCCCGGGGGTCCAAGCTCCTACAATGAGCAGTTCTTC
CDR3 length: 16; D gene: TRBD2; clone size: NA; J gene: TRBJ2-3; V gene: TRBV28; CDR3 protein: CASSRLAGVSTDTQYF; CDR3 DNA: TGTGCCAGCAGTCGACTAGCGGGAGTTAGCACAGATACGCAGTATTTT
CDR3 length: 12; D gene: NA; clone size: NA; J gene: TRBJ1-2; V gene: TRBV19; CDR3 protein: CVGHRLNYGYTF; CDR3 DNA: TGTGTCGGGCACCGGTTAAACTATGGCTACACCTTC
CDR3 length: 13; D gene: NA; clone size: few; J gene: TRBJ2-3; V gene: TRBV9; CDR3 protein: CASSADSTDTQYF; CDR3 DNA: TGTGCCAGCAGCGCCGACAGCACAGATACGCAGTATTTT
CDR3 length: 14; D gene: NA; clone size: NA; J gene: TRBJ2-5; V gene: TRBV29-1; CDR3 protein: CSVPLGSIQETQYF; CDR3 DNA: TGCAGCGTTCCCCTTGGGTCTATCCAAGAGACCCAGTACTTC
CDR3 length: 14; D gene: NA; clone size: NA; J gene: TRBJ2-5; V gene: TRBV29-1; CDR3 protein: CSAEHRASAETQYF; CDR3 DNA: TGCAGCGCCGAACACAGGGCTTCGGCAGAGACCCAGTACTTC
CDR3 length: 16; D gene: NA; clone size: medium-sized; J gene: TRBJ1-2; V gene: TRBV28; CDR3 protein: CASSSHPGRTNYGYTF; CDR3 DNA: TGTGCCAGCAGTTCACACCCGGGACGGACTAACTATGGCTACACCTTC
CDR3 length: 15; D gene: NA; clone size: NA; J gene: TRBJ2-3; V gene: TRBV4-1; CDR3 protein: CASSQYGVATDTQYF; CDR3 DNA: TGCGCCAGCAGCCAATACGGGGTAGCCACAGATACGCAGTATTTT
CDR3 length: 11; D gene: NA; clone size: NA; J gene: TRBJ1-2; V gene: TRBV18; CDR3 protein: CASSRAADYTF; CDR3 DNA: TGTGCCAGCTCACGGGCGGCGGACTACACCTTC
CDR3 length: 15; D gene: TRBD1; clone size: NA; J gene: TRBJ2-7; V gene: TRBV7-8; CDR3 protein: CASSRGTGTGYEQYF; CDR3 DNA: TGTGCCAGCAGCCGCGGAACCGGGACAGGCTACGAGCAGTACTTC
CDR3 length: 15; D gene: NA; clone size: NA; J gene: TRBJ1-1; V gene: TRBV7-8; CDR3 protein: CASTFYGGANTEAFF; CDR3 DNA: TGTGCCAGCACTTTTTACGGGGGGGCGAACACTGAAGCTTTCTTT
CDR3 length: 19; D gene: TRBD1; clone size: NA; J gene: TRBJ2-5; V gene: TRBV2; CDR3 protein: CASSEAPLGDRKKKETQYF; CDR3 DNA: TGTGCCAGCAGTGAAGCCCCACTGGGGGACAGGAAGAAAAAAGAGACCCAGTACTTC
CDR3 length: 14; D gene: TRBD2; clone size: NA; J gene: TRBJ2-3; V gene: TRBV7-3; CDR3 protein: CASSRAGSTDTQYF; CDR3 DNA: TGTGCCAGCAGCCGAGCGGGAAGCACAGATACGCAGTATTTT
CDR3 length: 16; D gene: NA; clone size: NA; J gene: TRBJ1-2; V gene: TRBV9; CDR3 protein: CASSVAKADPNYGYTF; CDR3 DNA: TGTGCCAGCAGCGTAGCGAAGGCAGACCCTAACTATGGCTACACCTTC
CDR3 length: 16; D gene: TRBD2; clone size: NA; J gene: TRBJ2-3; V gene: TRBV18; CDR3 protein: CASSPPGGSFTDTQYF; CDR3 DNA: TGTGCCAGCTCACCACCGGGAGGGTCATTCACAGATACGCAGTATTTT
CDR3 length: 14; D gene: NA; clone size: few; J gene: TRBJ2-5; V gene: TRBV6-6; CDR3 protein: CASSYSGVEETQYF; CDR3 DNA: TGTGCCAGCAGTTACTCGGGGGTTGAAGAGACCCAGTACTTC
CDR3 length: 16; D gene: NA; clone size: few; J gene: TRBJ2-1; V gene: TRBV11-2; CDR3 protein: CASSLAGANPYNEQFF; CDR3 DNA: TGTGCCAGCAGCTTAGCGGGGGCAAACCCCTACAATGAGCAGTTCTTC
CDR3 length: 12; D gene: NA; clone size: few; J gene: TRBJ2-1; V gene: TRBV19; CDR3 protein: CASRFGPNEQFF; CDR3 DNA: TGTGCCAGTAGGTTCGGACCGAATGAGCAGTTCTTC
CDR3 length: 15; D gene: NA; clone size: few; J gene: TRBJ2-1; V gene: TRBV19; CDR3 protein: CASSIAAGTFNEQFF; CDR3 DNA: TGTGCCAGTAGTATAGCCGCCGGGACCTTCAATGAGCAGTTCTTC
CDR3 length: 14; D gene: NA; clone size: NA; J gene: TRBJ2-7; V gene: TRBV7-9; CDR3 protein: CASSSGSRGGEQYF; CDR3 DNA: TGTGCCAGCAGCTCCGGTTCGAGGGGCGGCGAGCAGTACTTC
CDR3 length: 17; D gene: NA; clone size: NA; J gene: TRBJ2-7; V gene: TRBV4-1; CDR3 protein: CASSQPITTFTPYEQYF; CDR3 DNA: TGCGCCAGCAGCCAACCGATAACGACTTTCACTCCCTACGAGCAGTACTTC
CDR3 length: 13; D gene: NA; clone size: few; J gene: TRBJ2-3; V gene: TRBV9; CDR3 protein: CASSVEPPDTQYF; CDR3 DNA: TGTGCCAGCAGCGTAGAACCCCCCGATACGCAGTATTTT
CDR3 length: 14; D gene: NA; clone size: once; J gene: TRBJ2-2; V gene: TRBV10-1; CDR3 protein: CASSDGLGTGELFF; CDR3 DNA: TGCGCCAGCAGTGATGGGCTCGGCACCGGGGAGCTGTTTTTT
CDR3 length: 15; D gene: TRBD2; clone size: medium-sized; J gene: TRBJ2-5; V gene: TRBV5-1; CDR3 protein: CASSLASGSRETQYF; CDR3 DNA: TGCGCCAGCAGCTTGGCCAGCGGGAGCCGAGAGACCCAGTACTTC
CDR3 length: 15; D gene: TRBD1; clone size: NA; J gene: TRBJ2-7; V gene: TRBV7-9; CDR3 protein: CASSVTGGAGYEQYF; CDR3 DNA: TGTGCCAGCAGCGTCACAGGGGGCGCGGGGTACGAGCAGTACTTC
CDR3 length: 15; D gene: NA; clone size: NA; J gene: TRBJ1-4; V gene: TRBV28; CDR3 protein: CASRPLLEANEKLFF; CDR3 DNA: TGTGCCAGCAGACCACTCCTAGAGGCTAATGAAAAACTGTTTTTT
CDR3 length: 16; D gene: TRBD2; clone size: NA; J gene: TRBJ2-7; V gene: TRBV28; CDR3 protein: CASSLIAGGIGYEQYF; CDR3 DNA: TGTGCCAGCAGTTTAATAGCGGGGGGGATCGGCTACGAGCAGTACTTC
CDR3 length: 14; D gene: TRBD1; clone size: NA; J gene: TRBJ1-4; V gene: TRBV6-6; CDR3 protein: CASSARDRVEKLFF; CDR3 DNA: TGTGCCAGCAGTGCCCGGGACAGGGTCGAAAAACTGTTTTTT
CDR3 length: 12; D gene: TRBD1; clone size: NA; J gene: TRBJ2-7; V gene: TRBV6-5; CDR3 protein: CASSYPGQGEYF; CDR3 DNA: TGTGCCAGCAGTTACCCGGGACAGGGGGAGTACTTC
CDR3 length: 12; D gene: NA; clone size: NA; J gene: TRBJ1-1; V gene: TRBV29-1; CDR3 protein: CSGIQTQDEAFF; CDR3 DNA: TGCAGCGGAATACAGACCCAAGACGAAGCTTTCTTT
CDR3 length: 15; D gene: NA; clone size: NA; J gene: TRBJ1-1; V gene: TRBV5-6; CDR3 protein: CASSLASQGNTEAFF; CDR3 DNA: TGTGCCAGCAGCTTGGCCTCTCAGGGAAACACTGAAGCTTTCTTT
CDR3 length: 11; D gene: NA; clone size: NA; J gene: TRBJ2-1; V gene: TRBV27; CDR3 protein: CASRVGWEQFF; CDR3 DNA: TGTGCCAGCCGTGTGGGTTGGGAGCAGTTCTTC
CDR3 length: 13; D gene: NA; clone size: NA; J gene: TRBJ2-2; V gene: TRBV18; CDR3 protein: CASSPISGGELFF; CDR3 DNA: TGTGCCAGCTCACCTATCAGTGGCGGGGAGCTGTTTTTT